The rows below give T cell receptor beta chains drawn from one sample of a study of T cell clonotyping in hematopoietic cell transplantation. This table comes from immunoSEQ multiplex PCR, and its TCRdb copy is limited to in-frame clones, with some not included. In the table there are around 5,400 clones, more than 70% of which are singletons. Here the sequenced sample was peripheral blood mononuclear cells, taken before stem cell transplant. The receptors originated from a woman in her forties or fifties with acute myeloid leukemia. Some clones in this sample may be carry-over from other donors' samples. CDR3s include the opening cysteine and the closing phenylalanine or tryptophan. D genes are given only for firm matches. The listing skips clone size in some rows; elsewhere it reads once, few, many or a size class.

j_call d_call v_call clone_size cdr3_nt cdr3_aa
TRBJ2-4 TRBD2 TRBV9 . TGTGCCAGCAGCGTTGGTAGCGGGGTAAACATTCAGTACTTC CASSVGSGVNIQYF
TRBJ1-3 TRBD1 TRBV7-6 . TGTGCCAGCAGCCAGCCGGCCAGGGGGGAAGACACCATATATTTT CASSQPARGEDTIYF
TRBJ2-1 . TRBV6-4 . TGTGCCAGCAGTGACCCGCTGTGGAGCCTAGCGTACTCCTACAATGAGCAGTTCTTC CASSDPLWSLAYSYNEQFF
TRBJ1-1 TRBD1 TRBV10-3 . TGTGCCATTGGACAGGGGGCCAATTCACCTGAAGCTTTCTTT CAIGQGANSPEAFF
TRBJ2-7 TRBD2 TRBV27 once TGTGCCAGCAGTTTAGGCCCCAGCGGGGGGGCTCAAGAGCAGTACTTC CASSLGPSGGAQEQYF
TRBJ1-4 . TRBV4-1 . TGCGCCAGCAGCCAAGGCCTGCTTGCAACTAATGAAAAACTGTTTTTT CASSQGLLATNEKLFF
TRBJ2-7 TRBD2 TRBV10-3 . TGTGCCATCAGCACGATGACTAGCGTACAAAACTCCGAGCAGTACTTC CAISTMTSVQNSEQYF
TRBJ1-5 TRBD1 TRBV6-5 . TGTGCCAGCAGTACAGGGGGGGGGCAGCCCCAGCATTTT CASSTGGGQPQHF
TRBJ1-6 TRBD1 TRBV6-6 . TGTGCCAGCAGTTACGGGAACAGGGGTGATTCACCCCTCCACTTT CASSYGNRGDSPLHF
TRBJ2-3 . TRBV27 . TGTGCCAGCAGTTATACCGCGGTAACTAGCACAGATACGCAGTATTTT CASSYTAVTSTDTQYF
TRBJ1-5 . TRBV28 few TGTGCCAGCAGTCTCCCTCGTAGTCAGCCCCAGCATTTT CASSLPRSQPQHF
TRBJ2-3 . TRBV7-9 once TGTGCCAGCAGCACTAGTAGCGGAGATACGCAGTATTTT CASSTSSGDTQYF
TRBJ2-2 TRBD2 TRBV7-9 once TGTGCCAGCAGCCTCGGACTAGCGGGAGGCGGGGAGCTGTTTTTT CASSLGLAGGGELFF
TRBJ2-3 . TRBV9 . TGTGCCAGCAGCGTAGCCCCCGGGGCCGAGGATACGCAGTATTTT CASSVAPGAEDTQYF